The clone carrying this T cell receptor (beta chain) turned up a few times. Its antigen is not known. These data are taken from a study of CD8 T cells in ankylosing spondylitis. Findings and limits, study-wide: Certain motif variants had earlier appeared in reactive arthritis synovial fluid and blood. Seemingly characteristic of ankylosing spondylitis blood was a TCR beta motif consisting of 7 or 8 highly homologous variants. Relatively scarce in peripheral blood, disease-linked clones were CD8+.

TCRdb redid the calling of the 5' RACE reads with MiXCR, one entry per CDR3 protein. There are around 540,000 distinct CDR3 sequences in the sample; about an eighth occur only once, and approximately 6.2% lies in the top ten. The CDR3 is 18 amino acids. Germline-derived CDR1 and CDR2 are MGHRA and YSYEKL. The J segment lost 6 bases and the V segment lost 0 bases, leaving 11 bases of the junction unmatched. The J gene is TRBJ2-1, the V gene TRBV4-1, with 10 bases lining up with TRBD1. The clonotype originates from a male donor with ankylosing spondylitis. Sample: blood, either unsorted or a sorted T cell fraction (not recorded which). The CDR3 DNA reads TGCGCCAGCAGCCAAGATTATATAGGACAGGGGGGACGCAATGAGCAGTTCTTC. The encoded protein is CASSQDYIGQGGRNEQFF.